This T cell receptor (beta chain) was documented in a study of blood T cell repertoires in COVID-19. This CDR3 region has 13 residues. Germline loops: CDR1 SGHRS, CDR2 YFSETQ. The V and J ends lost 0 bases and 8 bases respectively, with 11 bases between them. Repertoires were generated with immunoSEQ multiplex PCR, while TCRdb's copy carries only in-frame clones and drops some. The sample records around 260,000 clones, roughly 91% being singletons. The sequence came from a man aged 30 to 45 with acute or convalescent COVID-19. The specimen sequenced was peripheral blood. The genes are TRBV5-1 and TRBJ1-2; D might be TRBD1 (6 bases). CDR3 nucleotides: TGCGCCAGCAGCTTGGATCACAGGGCGGGCTACACCTTC. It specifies CASSLDHRAGYTF.